The subject of this entry is one T cell receptor (beta chain). This record belongs to a study of shared clonotypes between healthy human individuals. Some clones are missing from TCRdb's copy, which holds only in-frame ones; the method was immunoSEQ multiplex PCR. Of approximately 740,000 clones listed, around two thirds are singletons. This CDR3 has 14 amino acids. V gave up 4 bases and J gave up 4 bases; unmatched junction bases: 7. Germline CDR1 reads SGHRS; CDR2 reads YFSETQ. J is TRBJ2-7 and V is TRBV5-1; 8 nucleotides agree with TRBD1. The source of this sequence is a woman in her twenties or thirties in good health. Sequenced sample: memory CD4+ T cells sorted from blood. Specified subset: CD45RA-negative fraction. The CDR3 reads CASSPGQGVYEQYF. CDR3 DNA: TGCGCCAGCAGCCCCGGACAGGGTGTGTACGAGCAGTACTTC.